These 21 T cell receptor beta chains were sequenced from one sample in a study of cytomegalovirus exposure and HLA in healthy donors (dated by TCRdb to about 2017). Libraries were made using the immunoSEQ multiplex PCR assay. For the multiplex PCR, a mixture combining 60 forward primers for TCR Vbeta segments and 13 reverse primers for TCR Jbeta segments was used. Imported from immuneACCESS, the table was reduced by TCRdb to in-frame sequences with V and J called. These copies leave out some clones; in studies compared against another copy, an unresolved V gene accounts for under half, and the cause of the remainder is not known. This sample has approximately 100,000 clones in its table, and roughly 79% of those were observed once. About 1.9% of the sample belongs to the ten largest clones. The source material was PBMCs. These receptors were obtained from a woman between 35 and 50 years old in good health and CMV-seronegative.

This chain connects TRBV11-3 to TRBJ2-7; TRBD1 aligns across 9 bases. V dropped 6 bases and J dropped 3; count of bases not matched to a gene: 6. CDR1 SGHNT and CDR2 YENEEA come from the germline V gene. The CDR3 has 14 residues. Written as DNA, the CDR3 is TGTGCCAGCAGTCTTATGGGACAGGGCTACGAGCAGTACTTC. The encoded protein is CASSLMGQGYEQYF. Full variable domain (rest looked up from reference TRBV11-3 and TRBJ2-7): EAGVVQSPRYKIIEKKQPVAFWCNPISGHNTLYWYLQNLGQGPELLIRYENEEAVDDSQLPKDRFSAERLKGVDSTLKIQPAELGDSAVYLCASSLMGQGYEQYFGPGTRLTVT.

This sequence joins TRBV27 and TRBJ1-4, with D perhaps TRBD1 (6 bases). Germline V CDR1 and CDR2: MNHEY, SMNVEV (reference sequence). The CDR3 loop spans 15 amino acids. Between the trimmed V and J ends, which lost 6 bases and 5 bases, there was a span of 16 bases. Written as DNA, the CDR3 is TGTGCCAGCAGCTTGGGGGGGGCCGAGAATGAAAAACTGTTTTTT. It is translated as CASSLGGAENEKLFF.

The genes are TRBV18 and TRBJ1-1; D perhaps matches TRBD1 (5 bases). The CDR3 sequence is 16 residues long. Per germline, CDR1 KGHSH and CDR2 LQKENI. Trimming shortened V by 2 bases and J by 7 bases, and 20 bases separated the two germline ends. The CDR3 DNA reads TGTGCCAGCTCACCAATTGGACAAAACAGGATACATGAAGCTTTCTTT. This sequence encodes CASSPIGQNRIHEAFF.

The chain has TRBV7-2 and TRBJ2-5; 13 positions match TRBD2. Germline V lookup: CDR1 SGHTA, CDR2 FQGNSA. V lost 8 bases to trimming and J lost 5 bases; unmatched junction nucleotides: 8. The CDR3 runs to 15 residues. The CDR3 DNA sequence: TGTGCCAGCTTAGGGGCACTAGCGGGGGGGGAGACCCAGTACTTC. It yields the protein CASLGALAGGETQYF.

V is TRBV7-8 and J is TRBJ1-3; 7 bases are a match to TRBD1. J lost 0 bases, V lost 5 bases, and 4 bases had no gene match. CDR3 size: 15 residues. Looked up from germline, CDR1 is SGHVS and CDR2 is FQNEAQ. CDR3 loop: CASSLGQSSGNTIYF. DNA of the CDR3: TGTGCCAGCAGCCTGGGACAGTCCTCTGGAAACACCATATATTTT.

This sequence joins TRBV10-1 and TRBJ2-1; 14 bases agree with TRBD2. The V gene end was trimmed by 3 bases and the J gene end by 5 bases; junction bases not matched to a gene: 12. The CDR3 runs to 19 residues. Germline V CDR1 and CDR2: WNHNN, SYGVQD (reference sequence). The CDR3 sequence: CASSDPTMTSGRGHNEQFF. CDR3 in DNA: TGCGCCAGCAGTGACCCGACGATGACTAGCGGGAGGGGTCACAATGAGCAGTTCTTC.

The V gene is TRBV5-1, the J gene TRBJ2-7; weak D call: TRBD2 (6 bases). The V gene's germline CDR1 is SGHRS and CDR2 YFSETQ. V lost 7 bases and J 1 base, leaving 18 bases between the germline ends. The CDR3 contains 15 residues. CDR3 nucleotide sequence: TGCGCCAGCTCAGGGATAGCGGCTTCATCCTACGAGCAGTACTTC. Translation: CASSGIAASSYEQYF.

The CDR3 loop reads CASSSPSEQYF. The DNA of the CDR3 is TGTGCCAGCAGTTCCCCCTCGGAGCAGTACTTC. V usage is TRBV28 and J usage is TRBJ2-7, with D unclear. Germline V lookup: CDR1 MDHEN, CDR2 SYDVKM. The CDR3 is 11 amino acids. Between the trimmed V and J ends, which lost 4 bases and 7 bases, there was a span of 8 bases.

The chain recombines TRBV19 with TRBJ2-5, with 12 positions matching TRBD2. V dropped 0 bases and J dropped 5; count of bases not matched to a gene: 10. This CDR3 region has 18 residues. In germline, CDR1 is LNHDA, CDR2 SQIVND (reference sequence). CDR3 region: CASSIESLAGGPGETQYF. In nucleotides, the CDR3 is TGTGCCAGTAGTATAGAGAGCCTAGCGGGAGGGCCCGGGGAGACCCAGTACTTC. The full variable domain, completed using reference TRBV19 and TRBJ2-5, is DGGITQSPKYLFRKEGQNVTLSCEQNLNHDAMYWYRQDPGQGLRLIYYSQIVNDFQKGDIAEGYSVSREKKESFPLTVTSAQKNPTAFYLCASSIESLAGGPGETQYFGPGTRLLVL.

The chain joins TRBV4-3 to TRBJ2-1; TRBD2 agrees at 12 bases. Germline loops: CDR1 LGHNA, CDR2 YSLEER. The CDR3 sequence is 15 residues long. After removal of 5 bases from V and 6 bases from J, the junction contained 5 bases not matched to a gene. The CDR3 region is CASSTSSGGANEQFF. DNA for the CDR3: TGCGCCAGCAGCACATCTAGCGGGGGGGCCAATGAGCAGTTCTTC.

The chain has TRBV7-2 and TRBJ2-2; TRBD2 matches 14 bases. Germline V gives CDR1 SGHTA, CDR2 FQGNSA. CDR3 length: 16 amino acids. The V gene end was trimmed by 5 bases and the J gene end by 4 bases; junction bases not matched to a gene: 3. CDR3 in DNA: TGTGCCAGCAGCACCGGACTAGCGGGGGGCACCGGGGAGCTGTTTTTT. Its protein product is CASSTGLAGGTGELFF.

A few counts support this clone. The chain couples TRBV4-2 to TRBJ1-1; D is perhaps TRBD1 (5 bases). Deletions cut 0 bases from V and 6 bases from J, with 17 bases between. The CDR3 has 16 amino acids. The V gene's germline CDR1 is LGHNA and CDR2 YNFKEQ. CDR3: CASSQDPSGIFAEAFF. CDR3 nucleotides: TGTGCCAGCAGCCAAGATCCATCAGGGATTTTCGCTGAAGCTTTCTTT.

This clone was detected once. The chain recombines TRBV30 with TRBJ1-1; D is undetermined. CDR1 and CDR2 (germline): GTSNPN, SVGIG (reference sequence). The CDR3 has 13 amino acids. Trimming pared 8 bases from V and 1 base from J, leaving 14 bases between. The CDR3 DNA reads TGTGCCAGAAAAGGGAGCGCGAACACTGAAGCTTTCTTT. Its protein product is CARKGSANTEAFF.

The chain links TRBV9 to TRBJ2-3; 8 positions match TRBD2. The CDR3 runs 15 residues. Germline values: CDR1 SGDLS, CDR2 YYNGEE. Germline trimming cut 4 bases from V and 0 bases from J; bases unmatched to any gene: 4. The CDR3 region has the DNA TGTGCCAGCAGCATGAGCGGGGGAAGCACAGATACGCAGTATTTT. It encodes CASSMSGGSTDTQYF.

V is TRBV19 and J is TRBJ2-7, with 8 bases aligning to TRBD2. With V trimmed by 5 bases and J by 2 bases, 8 bases remained unmatched. CDR3 length: 15 residues. The V gene's germline CDR1 is LNHDA and CDR2 SQIVND (reference sequence). The CDR3: CASSARTSGTYEQYF. CDR3 sequence (DNA): TGTGCCAGTAGTGCGAGAACTAGCGGCACCTACGAGCAGTACTTC.

The chain has TRBV14 and TRBJ2-7, with TRBD2 identical over 7 bases. Germline assignment: CDR1 SGHDN and CDR2 FVKESK. The CDR3 contains 14 residues. The junction had 8 bases not matched to a gene; V was cut back by 6 bases and J by 3 bases. CDR3 nucleotides: TGTGCCAGCAGTCTAGGCGGGAGTATCTACGAGCAGTACTTC. It translates to CASSLGGSIYEQYF.

This chain links TRBV7-9 with TRBJ2-4, with 12 bases matching TRBD2. Trimming removed 5 bases from V and 0 bases from J; junction bases left unmatched: 8. The CDR3 covers 18 residues. Germline CDR1 SEHNR, CDR2 FQNEAQ (reference sequence). CDR3 protein: CASSRTSGGPLAKNIQYF. Here the CDR3 DNA reads TGTGCCAGCAGCCGTACTAGCGGGGGGCCCTTAGCCAAAAACATTCAGTACTTC.

The chain recombines TRBV7-2 with TRBJ1-2; D remains ambiguous. The CDR3 is 14 residues long. The ends were cut back, 7 bases at V and 4 bases at J, with 16 bases in the middle. From germline, CDR1 is SGHTA and CDR2 FQGNSA. The CDR3 coding sequence is TGTGCCAGCACCATTGCCGAGGGAGCCTATGGCTACACCTTC. Its translation is CASTIAEGAYGYTF.

The J gene is TRBJ2-7, the V gene TRBV7-2; D not certain. There are 12 residues in the CDR3. Germline lookup yields CDR1 SGHTA and CDR2 FQGNSA. V was cut by 6 bases and J by 2 bases, with 8 bases left in between. CDR3 region: CASREDTYEQYF. The CDR3 nucleotides read TGTGCCAGCAGAGAAGACACCTACGAGCAGTACTTC.

The chain joins TRBV5-1 to TRBJ2-5, with 13 bases fitting TRBD2. The closer fit of TRBJ2-7 to the DNA end suggests the J call may be wrong. CDR3 length equals 17 residues. The V gene's germline CDR1 is SGHRS and CDR2 YFSETQ. The CDR3 DNA reads as TGCGCCAGCAGCCTAAATGGACTAGCGGGGGCCAGAGACGAGCAGTACTTC. Protein sequence: CASSLNGLAGARDEQYF.

The chain recombines TRBV7-9 with TRBJ1-3, with D tentatively TRBD1 (6 bases). CDR3 length equals 14 residues. Trimming left V 6 bases short and J 5 bases short, with 14 bases between. Per the germline V gene, CDR1 is SEHNR and CDR2 is FQNEAQ (reference sequence). CDR3: CASSPGDRRNTIYF. CDR3 DNA sequence: TGTGCCAGCAGTCCCGGCGACAGGCGAAACACCATATATTTT. The complete variable domain, with remaining parts taken from reference TRBV7-9 and TRBJ1-3, reads DTGVSQNPRHKITKRGQNVTFRCDPISEHNRLYWYRQTLGQGPEFLTYFQNEAQLEKSRLLSDRFSAERPKGSFSTLEIQRTEQGDSAMYLCASSPGDRRNTIYFGEGSWLTVV.